The T cell receptor beta chain described here comes from a study of blood T cell repertoires in COVID-19 (TCRdb year 2020). For the study in its entirety: Samples covering the acute and convalescent phases of COVID-19 were provided by collaborators in the United States, Italy and Spain. The prospective study material was composed of cDNA or gDNA derived from T cells, B-cell-depleted T cells, or PBMCs. The dataset comprised deeply sampled blood TCRbeta repertoires from subjects exposed to, actively infected with, or recovered from COVID-19. A freely available public database, intended as a resource for researchers studying the immune response to SARS-CoV-2, is where the repertoires were released. The samples were drawn from two sources: the first 160 participants of the ongoing ImmuneRACE study, and some 1,300 subjects contributed by 6 global collaborators. Sample metadata almost always included a de-identified subject ID, COVID-19 status, age in years and sex. HLA class I and class II types, where available, came from metadata supplied by the sample provider rather than from assay-based typing.

Looking up the germline V gene (reference sequence) yields CDR1 SEHNR and CDR2 FQNEAQ. The CDR3, from cysteine to phenylalanine, totals 13 residues. The DNA shown is the 39-base CDR3, in frame from base 1. At the junction V is shortened by 5 bases and J by 2 bases; bases outside the gene matches: 1. Overall study outcomes, separate from this receptor: How much clinical and demographic metadata was included differed by source and by participant, and the metadata was provided uncurated.

TCRbeta CDR3 regions were amplified from genomic DNA by means of the immunoSEQ Assay, a bias-controlled multiplex PCR. The original methods were these. Within the assay, amplification of reference gene primers was used to estimate how many nucleated cells each sample contained. To quantify the absolute abundance of each unique TCRbeta CDR3 rearrangement, sequence reads were collapsed and filtered. For each sample, productive Simpson clonality was calculated as the square root of Simpson's diversity index across productive rearrangements. Sourced from immuneACCESS, this table was stored by TCRdb with only in-frame sequences that have V and J called. A share of the clones is absent; for the studies checked, an unresolved V gene accounts for under half, and the remainder has no known explanation. V, J and clone size were drawn from that table, and D and trimming were deduced from the DNA. The sample table contains about 300,000 clones; only one count was recorded for roughly 89% of them. Roughly 5% of the sample lies in the top ten.

Notes on this clone: Its antigen specificity is not known. One base away there is no much larger clone; base qualities are not given.

In the prospective study, participants were roughly 18 to 100 years old, resided in fewer than 25 geographic areas of the United States, and were enrolled through a virtual design. Cohort assignment in the prospective study relied on participant-reported clinical history from a screening survey and a study questionnaire. Recovered participants in ImmuneRACE Cohort 3 were defined as having two consecutive negative NP/OP PCR tests, clearance from a healthcare professional, or resolution of symptoms. In the prospective study, whole blood, serum and a nasopharyngeal or oropharyngeal swab were collected from each participant by mobile phlebotomists. Additional blood draws and questionnaires over a 2-month period could optionally be provided by prospective study participants. Before DNA extraction, blood samples from the prospective study were shipped at room temperature or frozen.

This clonotype was obtained from a man aged 60 to 69 who had recovered from COVID-19. This sequence uses TRBV7-9 and TRBJ1-2, and TRBD1 aligns with 8 junction nucleotides. What was sequenced was PBMCs or T cells enriched from blood (not recorded which). In nucleotides, the sequence is TGTGCCAGCAGCCGGACAGGGAACTATGGCTACACCTTC. This is translated as CASSRTGNYGYTF.